This record covers a single T cell receptor (beta chain). No antigen is known for it. No base quality information exists; no much larger clone differs at one position. Synthetic TCR analog templates were spiked into each PCR to estimate absolute template abundance from read counts. Using the immunoSEQ assay, TCRbeta CDR3 regions were amplified from genomic DNA with bias-controlled V and J gene primers. Sequencing of rearranged TCRbeta segments was performed at approximately 20X coverage. Regarding the original processing steps: Clustering was used to correct sequencing errors, and CDR3s were annotated against IMGT so that V, D and J genes could be assigned. Downstream analyses used only productive TCRbeta rearrangements and left out out-of-frame or stop-codon sequences. To compute clonality, Shannon entropy was normalized by the log of the number of unique productive sequences and then subtracted from one. Clones differing between time points or between blood and tumor were identified by Fisher's exact test with Benjamini-Hochberg correction at adjusted p below 0.01. This is the immuneACCESS table as TCRdb keeps it, with only in-frame sequences that have V and J called. A part of the clones is gone; compared with another copy, unresolved V genes explain less than half, and the rest is unexplained. V and J calls and clone size are those listed in that table; D and trimming were worked out from the DNA. The sample profile shows tens of thousands of clones; almost 90% of them were found once. The ten largest clones capture around 1.5% of the sample.

These data are taken from a study of PD-L1 blockade in urothelial cancer (dated by TCRdb to about 2017). Background for the entire study: All patients started therapy in about 2014 and received atezolizumab 1,200 mg intravenously every 3 weeks. About 85% of the roughly 29 patients were identified as males with urothelial cancer of bladder origin, and a prior smoking history was reported by 18 of 29 patients. An ECOG performance status of 0 or 1 was recorded for the patients, and 0 to 3 prior chemotherapy regimens had been received by the patients. Blood samples were analyzed at 3 weeks after treatment start (second dose) and at 6 weeks after treatment start. Blood samples gave median yields of approximately 130,000 T cells and some 84,000 unique TCRs, along with a median clonality of 0.080. An exploratory multi-omic analysis was conducted of the somatic, immune and clinical correlates of response to PD-L1 blockade with atezolizumab in urothelial cancer. TCR sequencing covered pretreatment tumor samples and matched, serially collected peripheral blood taken before and after atezolizumab treatment. Durable clinical benefit was defined as progression-free survival longer than 6 months, and TCR features were also tested against progression-free and overall survival. Whole exome sequencing and RNA sequencing of pretreatment tumors were performed alongside TCR sequencing in the same patients. Durable clinical benefit was achieved by nine patients and was not achieved by 20 patients. Twenty-nine patients had pretreatment blood TCR-seq, around 25 had at least one posttreatment blood collection, and around 25 had tumor TCR-seq.

Points the paper makes about the study in general: Patients with durable benefit showed greater expansion of tumor-associated TCR clones in peripheral blood 3 weeks after starting treatment (n ≈ 20, p = 0.022). Improved progression-free and overall survival was found to be associated with pretreatment peripheral blood TCR clonality below the median. Because the sample size was small (n ≈ 30) and many exploratory analyses were performed, the results are intended to be hypothesis-generating.

The label giving this sample's time point can be read as: pretreatment peripheral blood. A cohort of about 30 patients with locally advanced or metastatic urothelial carcinoma, treated at Memorial Sloan Kettering on a trial protocol, was included. Peripheral blood mononuclear cells were collected from each patient pretreatment and during treatment, giving between 1 and 8 total time points per patient. The Qiagen DNeasy Blood extraction kit was used to purify genomic DNA from total PBMCs and tumor samples. Collected pretreatment and during treatment, PBMCs were isolated and stored as previously described. The sample in question was PBMCs, obtained around atezolizumab (anti-PD-L1) treatment. The clonotype originates from a man aged 55-75 years with urothelial cancer.

The CDR3 in this case is CASSLGGQPGKETQYF. At the DNA level, the sequence is TGTGCCAGCAGCTTGGGGGGGCAACCTGGAAAAGAGACCCAGTACTTC. This receptor chain uses TRBV7-2 and TRBJ2-5, and TRBD2 may be the D gene, going by 7 matching bases. CDR1 SGHTA and CDR2 FQGNSA were looked up in the germline V gene. The V and J ends are trimmed by 3 bases and 3 bases, leaving 17 bases between them. Counted from cysteine to phenylalanine, this CDR3 has 16 amino acids. Only the CDR3 portion is preserved as DNA: 48 bases, with reading frame beginning at the first base. This CDR3, with the reference TRBV7-2 and TRBJ2-5 proteins standing in past its ends, gives the full variable domain GAGVSQSPSNKVTEKGKDVELRCDPISGHTALYWYRQSLGQGLEFLIYFQGNSAPDKSGLPSDRFSAERTGGSVSTLTIQRTQQEDSAVYLCASSLGGQPGKETQYFGPGTRLLVL.